What follows are 21 T cell receptor beta chains derived from one specimen sequenced in a study of blood T cell repertoires in COVID-19. Generated by immunoSEQ multiplex PCR, the TCRdb table keeps only in-frame clones and is missing some. The sample has 300,000 to 350,000 clones; nearly 90% are singletons. The specimen sequenced was PBMCs or T cells enriched from blood (not recorded which). All receptors come from a woman under 30 with acute COVID-19.

V gene TRBV28 combines with J gene TRBJ2-1; 9 bases agree with TRBD2. V lost 5 bases to trimming and J lost 0 bases; unmatched junction nucleotides: 8. The CDR3 runs to 17 residues. Germline V gene sequence: CDR1 MDHEN, CDR2 SYDVKM. The CDR3 DNA sequence: TGTGCCAGCAGTCAGGCCCTTAGCGGGGGCTCCTACAATGAGCAGTTCTTC. Protein: CASSQALSGGSYNEQFF.

A single count supports this clone. The V gene is TRBV28, the J gene TRBJ1-2, with D possibly matching TRBD1 (5 bases). The germline V gene encodes CDR1 MDHEN and CDR2 SYDVKM. V shed 1 base and J shed 2 bases, with 17 bases lying between them. The CDR3 consists of 17 residues. As DNA, the CDR3 is TGTGCCAGCAGTTTATCGGGCACCACAGGCGCGAACTATGGCTACACCTTC. This gives the protein CASSLSGTTGANYGYTF.

The chain is built from TRBV5-1 and TRBJ1-3; TRBD1 might be the D (5 bases). Per germline, CDR1 SGHRS and CDR2 YFSETQ. The CDR3 consists of 15 residues. V was shortened by 1 base and J by 0 bases, with 8 bases between the two germline ends. Written as DNA, the CDR3 is TGCGCCAGCAGCTTGCAGGGCCTCTCTGGAAACACCATATATTTT. It translates to CASSLQGLSGNTIYF.

This clone has only one observation. This chain uses TRBV4-2 with TRBJ1-6; unclear D gene. Germline CDR1 and CDR2: LGHNA and YNFKEQ. Trimming removed 2 bases from V and 6 bases from J, with 11 bases in between. The CDR3 runs 15 residues. The CDR3 bases are TGTGCCAGCAGCCAAACAGTGGGAGGTAATTCACCCCTCCACTTT. It is translated as CASSQTVGGNSPLHF.

This clone was seen just once. This chain joins TRBV5-8 and TRBJ2-1, with D perhaps matching TRBD2 (6 bases). The germline V gene has CDR1 SGHTS and CDR2 YDEGEE. The CDR3 has 15 residues. V was cut by 3 bases and J by 3 bases, with 13 bases left in between. Here the CDR3 reads CASSWDLRGYNEQFF. As DNA, the CDR3 is TGTGCCAGCAGCTGGGACTTACGCGGCTACAATGAGCAGTTCTTC.

The chain carries TRBV6-5 and TRBJ2-7, with a tentative D call TRBD1 (5 bases). The CDR3 sequence is 14 residues long. CDR1 MNHEY and CDR2 SVGAGI come from the germline V gene. Deletions cut 0 bases from V and 3 bases from J, with 9 bases between. The CDR3 protein is CASSYSPTDYEQYF. In nucleotides, the CDR3 is TGTGCCAGCAGTTACTCTCCGACAGACTACGAGCAGTACTTC.

The V gene is TRBV27, the J gene TRBJ1-1; no reliable D call. Germline CDR1 MNHEY, CDR2 SMNVEV (reference sequence). V was clipped by 1 base and J by 1 base, with 13 bases between them. The CDR3 consists of 16 residues. CDR3 protein: CASSLYGQRTNTEAFF. The CDR3 bases are TGTGCCAGCAGTTTATATGGGCAGCGGACGAACACTGAAGCTTTCTTT.

The chain couples TRBV10-3 to TRBJ1-4; 10 positions match TRBD1. CDR1 is ENHRY, CDR2 SYGVKD, per germline. The V segment lost 4 bases and the J segment 6 bases; nucleotides outside the gene matches: 2. This CDR3 region has 14 residues. DNA for the CDR3: TGTGCCATCAGTGCCGGGACAGGGGATGAAAAACTGTTTTTT. Its translation: CAISAGTGDEKLFF.

V is TRBV5-1 and J is TRBJ1-2; 8 bases fit TRBD1. Germline CDR1 is SGHRS and CDR2 is YFSETQ. The junction had 17 bases not matched to a gene; V was cut back by 6 bases and J by 7 bases. The CDR3 consists of 16 residues. As DNA, the CDR3 is TGCGCCAGCACCCTTGATGGGACAGGCTGGGTCTCTGGCTACACCTTC. It encodes CASTLDGTGWVSGYTF.

In nucleotides, the CDR3 is TGTGCCAGCAGCGGAGGGTACGCTGAAGCTTTCTTT. It encodes CASSGGYAEAFF. The V call is TRBV5-4, the J call TRBJ1-1; D call uncertain. Germline V gene lookup returns CDR1 SGHNT and CDR2 YYREEE (reference sequence). This CDR3 is 12 amino acids long. Trimming removed 4 bases at V and 6 bases at J, with 10 bases between. Full variable domain (outside the CDR3, taken from reference TRBV5-4 and TRBJ1-1): ETGVTQSPTHLIKTRGQQVTLRCSSQSGHNTVSWYQQALGQGPQFIFQYYREEENGRGNFPPRFSGLQFPNYSSELNVNALELDDSALYLCASSGGYAEAFFGQGTRLTVV.

This chain connects TRBV11-3 to TRBJ1-3; possible D gene TRBD1, 5 bases. Germline lookup yields CDR1 SGHNT and CDR2 YENEEA. CDR3 length equals 16 residues. V lost 4 bases, J lost 0 bases, and 13 bases lay in between. CDR3 protein: CASSSVTVFSGNTIYF. The DNA of the CDR3 is TGTGCCAGCAGCTCTGTGACAGTATTCTCTGGAAACACCATATATTTT.

This chain links TRBV28 with TRBJ1-5, with D perhaps matching TRBD1 (6 bases). This CDR3 is built from 14 residues. Germline V gene lookup returns CDR1 MDHEN and CDR2 SYDVKM. Trimming removed 4 bases at V and 3 bases at J, with 10 bases between. In DNA, the CDR3 is TGTGCCAGCAGTTCAGGGGCGGTCAATCAGCCCCAGCATTTT. Translated, it gives CASSSGAVNQPQHF.

DNA of the CDR3: TGTGCCAGTAGTACTCGACAGGGTCCTAATGAAAAACTGTTTTTT. It yields the protein CASSTRQGPNEKLFF. The J gene is TRBJ1-4, the V gene TRBV19; 7 bases match TRBD1. This CDR3 is 15 amino acids long. CDR1 is LNHDA, CDR2 SQIVND, per germline (reference sequence). Trimming removed 4 bases from V and 3 bases from J; junction bases left unmatched: 5.

This clone was counted between two and nine times. The chain has TRBV5-1 and TRBJ2-3; 8 bases are shared with TRBD1. The ends lost 3 bases at V and 4 bases at J; junction bases unmatched: 4. In germline, CDR1 is SGHRS, CDR2 YFSETQ. The CDR3 is made up of 14 amino acids. The CDR3 reads CASSYGQGSDTQYF. Here the CDR3 DNA reads TGCGCCAGCAGCTACGGACAGGGATCAGATACGCAGTATTTT. The entire variable domain, with the rest obtained from reference TRBV5-1 and TRBJ2-3, is as follows: KAGVTQTPRYLIKTRGQQVTLSCSPISGHRSVSWYQQTPGQGLQFLFEYFSETQRNKGNFPGRFSGRQFSNSRSEMNVSTLELGDSALYLCASSYGQGSDTQYFGPGTRLTVL.

The chain employs TRBV28 and TRBJ1-2; D might be TRBD1 (5 bases). The CDR3 runs to 13 residues. Germline CDR1 reads MDHEN; CDR2 reads SYDVKM. The ends were cut back, 3 bases at V and 4 bases at J, with 9 bases in the middle. CDR3 protein: CASSFDSAYGYTF. CDR3 sequence (DNA): TGTGCCAGCAGTTTCGACAGTGCCTATGGCTACACCTTC.

The chain has TRBV28 and TRBJ2-2; D perhaps matches TRBD1 (6 bases). Germline loops: CDR1 MDHEN, CDR2 SYDVKM. V dropped 3 bases and J dropped 6 bases, with 11 bases sitting between them. CDR3 size: 14 residues. CDR3 bases: TGTGCCAGCAGTTTGGCAGGGGTGGCCGGGGAGCTGTTTTTT. This translates into CASSLAGVAGELFF.

The chain links TRBV30 to TRBJ1-2; D call uncertain. There are 15 residues in the CDR3. Between the trimmed V and J ends, which lost 1 base and 0 bases, there was a span of 12 bases. Germline CDR1 reads GTSNPN; CDR2 reads SVGIG (reference sequence). In DNA, the CDR3 is TGTGCCTGGAGTGGTCGGATGGGCTCTAACTATGGCTACACCTTC. Protein product: CAWSGRMGSNYGYTF.

The rearrangement links TRBV2 to TRBJ1-2; 7 bases are a match to TRBD1. CDR1 is SNHLY, CDR2 FYNNEI, per germline. The CDR3 covers 13 residues. The CDR3 bases are TGTGCGGCCAGGGGGGCCGGGCCCTTGGTCTACACCTTC. Amino acids: CAARGAGPLVYTF.

This chain joins TRBV27 and TRBJ1-2; TRBD1 might be the D (6 bases). Trimming pared 2 bases from V and 2 bases from J, leaving 9 bases between. The CDR3 extends over 14 amino acids. Germline V CDR1 and CDR2: MNHEY, SMNVEV (reference sequence). CDR3 bases: TGTGCCAGCAGTTTAGGACAGCAGAACTATGGCTACACCTTC. Its protein is CASSLGQQNYGYTF.

The chain employs TRBV19 and TRBJ2-1; D unresolved. In germline, CDR1 is LNHDA, CDR2 SQIVND (reference sequence). The CDR3 has 15 residues. Deletions cut 5 bases from V and 0 bases from J, with 11 bases between. CDR3 protein: CASSLAVASYNEQFF. In DNA, the CDR3 is TGTGCCAGTAGTCTCGCGGTCGCCTCCTACAATGAGCAGTTCTTC.

V is TRBV12-3 or TRBV12-4 and J is TRBJ1-6; D not certain. The V end was cut by 0 bases, the J end by 10 bases, with 7 bases between. The CDR3 is made up of 13 amino acids. The DNA of the CDR3 is TGTGCCAGCAGTTTAGCGAGTGTCTCACCCCTCCACTTT. Amino acid sequence: CASSLASVSPLHF.